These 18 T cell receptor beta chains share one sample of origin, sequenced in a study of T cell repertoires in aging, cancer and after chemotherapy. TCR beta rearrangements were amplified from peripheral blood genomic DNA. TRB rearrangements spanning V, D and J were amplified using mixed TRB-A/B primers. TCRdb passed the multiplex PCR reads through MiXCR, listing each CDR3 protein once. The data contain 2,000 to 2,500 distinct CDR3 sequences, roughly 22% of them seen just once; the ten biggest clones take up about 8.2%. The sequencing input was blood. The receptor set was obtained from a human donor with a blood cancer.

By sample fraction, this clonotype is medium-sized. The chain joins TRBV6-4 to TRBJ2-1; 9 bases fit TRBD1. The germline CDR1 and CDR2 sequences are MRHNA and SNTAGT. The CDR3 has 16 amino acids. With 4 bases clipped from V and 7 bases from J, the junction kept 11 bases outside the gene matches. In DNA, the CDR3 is TGTGCCAGCAGTGTTTCACCGGGACAGGGTTCAAATGAGCAGTTCTTC. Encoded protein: CASSVSPGQGSNEQFF.

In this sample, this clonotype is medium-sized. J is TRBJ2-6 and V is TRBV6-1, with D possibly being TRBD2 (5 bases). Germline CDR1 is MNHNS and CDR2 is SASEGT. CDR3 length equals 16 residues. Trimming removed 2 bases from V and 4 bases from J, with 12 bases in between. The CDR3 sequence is CASSELRGSGANVLTF. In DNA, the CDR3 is TGTGCCAGCAGTGAATTGAGAGGGTCGGGGGCCAACGTCCTGACTTTC.

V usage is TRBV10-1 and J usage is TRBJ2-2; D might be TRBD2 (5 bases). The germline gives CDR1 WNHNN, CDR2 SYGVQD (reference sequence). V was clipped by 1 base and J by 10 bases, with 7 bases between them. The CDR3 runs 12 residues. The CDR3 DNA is TGCGCCAGCAGTGAGTTTAGCGCGGAGCTGTTTTTT. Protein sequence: CASSEFSAELFF.

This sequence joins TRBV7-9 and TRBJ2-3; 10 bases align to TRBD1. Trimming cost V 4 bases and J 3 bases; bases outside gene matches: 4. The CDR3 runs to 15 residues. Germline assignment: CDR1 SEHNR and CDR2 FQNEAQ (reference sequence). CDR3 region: CASSSRTGGTDTQYF. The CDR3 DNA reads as TGTGCCAGCAGCTCGAGGACAGGGGGAACAGATACGCAGTATTTT.

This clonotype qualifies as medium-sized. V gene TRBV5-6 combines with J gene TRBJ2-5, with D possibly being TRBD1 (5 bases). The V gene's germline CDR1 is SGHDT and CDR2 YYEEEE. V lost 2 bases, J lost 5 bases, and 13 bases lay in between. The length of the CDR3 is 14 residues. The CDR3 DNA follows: TGTGCCAGCAGCTTAGGAAAGGGGTATGAGACCCAGTACTTC. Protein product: CASSLGKGYETQYF.

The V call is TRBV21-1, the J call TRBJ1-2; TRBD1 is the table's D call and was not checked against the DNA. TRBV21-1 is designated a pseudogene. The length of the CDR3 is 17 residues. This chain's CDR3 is CASSKQRVTGGLYGYTF. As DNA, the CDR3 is TGTGCCAGCAGCAAGCAAAGGGTTACAGGAGGCTTGTACGGCTACACCTTC.

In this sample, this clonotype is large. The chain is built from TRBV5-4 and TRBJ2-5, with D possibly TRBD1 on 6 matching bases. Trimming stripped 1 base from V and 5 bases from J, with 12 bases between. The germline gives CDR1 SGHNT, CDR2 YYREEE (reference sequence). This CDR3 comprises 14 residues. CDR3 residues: CASSLLGTHETQYF. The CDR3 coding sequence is TGTGCCAGCAGCTTGCTAGGGACACATGAGACCCAGTACTTC. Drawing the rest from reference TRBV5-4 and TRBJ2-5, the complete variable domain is ETGVTQSPTHLIKTRGQQVTLRCSSQSGHNTVSWYQQALGQGPQFIFQYYREEENGRGNFPPRFSGLQFPNYSSELNVNALELDDSALYLCASSLLGTHETQYFGPGTRLLVL.

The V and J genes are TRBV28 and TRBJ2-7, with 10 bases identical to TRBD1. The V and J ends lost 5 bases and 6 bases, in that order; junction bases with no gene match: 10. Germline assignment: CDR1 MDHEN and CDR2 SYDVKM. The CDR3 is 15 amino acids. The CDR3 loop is CASSTPGQGPVEQYF. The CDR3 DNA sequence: TGTGCCAGCAGTACTCCGGGACAGGGGCCTGTCGAGCAGTACTTC.

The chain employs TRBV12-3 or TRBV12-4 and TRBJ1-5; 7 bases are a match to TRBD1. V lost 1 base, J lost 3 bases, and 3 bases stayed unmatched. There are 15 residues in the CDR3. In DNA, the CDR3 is TGTGCCAGCAGTTTAGTAGGGGGCGTCAATCAGCCCCAGCATTTT. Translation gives CASSLVGGVNQPQHF.

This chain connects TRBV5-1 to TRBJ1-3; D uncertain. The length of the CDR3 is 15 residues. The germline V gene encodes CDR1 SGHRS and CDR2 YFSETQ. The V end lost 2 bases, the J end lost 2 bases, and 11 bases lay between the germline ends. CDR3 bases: TGCGCCAGCAGCTTAGGGATCACGGCTGGAAACACCATATATTTT. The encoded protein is CASSLGITAGNTIYF. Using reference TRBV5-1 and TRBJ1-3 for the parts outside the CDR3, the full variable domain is KAGVTQTPRYLIKTRGQQVTLSCSPISGHRSVSWYQQTPGQGLQFLFEYFSETQRNKGNFPGRFSGRQFSNSRSEMNVSTLELGDSALYLCASSLGITAGNTIYFGEGSWLTVV.

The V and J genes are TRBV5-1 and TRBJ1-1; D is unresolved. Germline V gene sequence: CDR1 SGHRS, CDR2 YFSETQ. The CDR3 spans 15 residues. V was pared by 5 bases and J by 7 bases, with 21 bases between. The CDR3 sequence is CASRQYNTPDVEAFF. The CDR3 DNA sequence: TGCGCCAGCAGGCAATATAATACTCCGGACGTTGAAGCTTTCTTT.

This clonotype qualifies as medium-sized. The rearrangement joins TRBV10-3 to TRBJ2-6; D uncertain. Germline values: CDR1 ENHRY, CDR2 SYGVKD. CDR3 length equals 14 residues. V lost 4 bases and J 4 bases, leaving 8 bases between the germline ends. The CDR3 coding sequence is TGTGCCATCAGTGCCACCTCGGGGGCCAACGTCCTGACTTTC. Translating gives CAISATSGANVLTF.

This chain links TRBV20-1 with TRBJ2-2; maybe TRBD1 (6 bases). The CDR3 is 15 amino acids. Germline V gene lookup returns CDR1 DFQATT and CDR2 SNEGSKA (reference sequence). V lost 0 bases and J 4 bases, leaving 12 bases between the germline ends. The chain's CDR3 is CSAREKGEGTGELFF. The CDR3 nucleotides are TGCAGTGCTAGAGAAAAGGGGGAAGGCACCGGGGAGCTGTTTTTT.

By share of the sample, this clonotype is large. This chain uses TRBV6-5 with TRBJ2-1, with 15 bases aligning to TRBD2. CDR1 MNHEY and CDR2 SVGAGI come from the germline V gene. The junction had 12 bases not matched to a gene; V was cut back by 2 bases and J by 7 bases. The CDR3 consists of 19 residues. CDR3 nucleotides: TGTGCCAGCAGTTACGCGCTCCCCCGCGGACTAGCGGGAGGGAATGAGCAGTTCTTC. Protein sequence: CASSYALPRGLAGGNEQFF.

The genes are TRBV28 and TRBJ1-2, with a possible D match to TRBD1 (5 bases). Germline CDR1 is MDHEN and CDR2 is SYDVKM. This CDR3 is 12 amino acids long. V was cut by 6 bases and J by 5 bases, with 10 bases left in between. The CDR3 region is CASSSPGYGYTF. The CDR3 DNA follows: TGTGCCAGCAGCTCCCCAGGGTATGGCTACACCTTC.

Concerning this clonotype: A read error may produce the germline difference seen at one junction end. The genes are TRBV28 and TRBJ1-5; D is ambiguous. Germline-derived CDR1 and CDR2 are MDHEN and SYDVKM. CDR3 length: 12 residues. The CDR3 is CASSSTYQSQHF. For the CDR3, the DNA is TGTGCCAGCAGCTCGACCTATCAGTCCCAGCATTTT.

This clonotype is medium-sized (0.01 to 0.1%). CDR3 DNA: TGTGCCAGCAGTAGCACAGGGGGAAGTGGCTACACCTTC. Translating gives CASSSTGGSGYTF. V and J are TRBV6-5 and TRBJ1-2, with 8 bases aligning to TRBD1. CDR3 length equals 13 residues. V was clipped by 5 bases and J by 7 bases; unmatched bases: 6. From germline, CDR1 is MNHEY and CDR2 SVGAGI.

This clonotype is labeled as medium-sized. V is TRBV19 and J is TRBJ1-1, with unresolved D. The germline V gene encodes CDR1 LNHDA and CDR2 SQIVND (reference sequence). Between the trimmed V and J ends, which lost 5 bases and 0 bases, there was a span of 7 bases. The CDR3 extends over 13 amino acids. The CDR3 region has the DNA TGTGCCAGTAGTTCAACCCTGAACACTGAAGCTTTCTTT. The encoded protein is CASSSTLNTEAFF.